A single T cell receptor (beta chain) is shown here with its context. The data derive from a study of blood T cell repertoires in COVID-19. For the study at large: Nucleic acid was either cDNA or gDNA, and it came from T cells, B-cell-depleted T cells, or PBMCs.

The method was immunoSEQ multiplex PCR; TCRdb's version includes in-frame clones alone and lacks a portion of them. The sample carries under 200,000 clones, roughly 84% recorded once. Germline V gene sequence: CDR1 SGHDN, CDR2 FVKESK. The J segment lost 7 bases and the V segment lost 0 bases, leaving 9 bases of the junction unmatched. CDR3 length: 15 residues. The source of this sequence is a woman between 50 and 59 years old with COVID-19, enrolled during active disease. The sample consisted of peripheral blood. The rearrangement joins TRBV14 to TRBJ2-7; the match to TRBD1 covers 7 bases. The CDR3 is CASSQDPGPRGEQYF. In DNA form, the CDR3 reads TGTGCCAGCAGCCAAGACCCAGGGCCCAGGGGGGAGCAGTACTTC.